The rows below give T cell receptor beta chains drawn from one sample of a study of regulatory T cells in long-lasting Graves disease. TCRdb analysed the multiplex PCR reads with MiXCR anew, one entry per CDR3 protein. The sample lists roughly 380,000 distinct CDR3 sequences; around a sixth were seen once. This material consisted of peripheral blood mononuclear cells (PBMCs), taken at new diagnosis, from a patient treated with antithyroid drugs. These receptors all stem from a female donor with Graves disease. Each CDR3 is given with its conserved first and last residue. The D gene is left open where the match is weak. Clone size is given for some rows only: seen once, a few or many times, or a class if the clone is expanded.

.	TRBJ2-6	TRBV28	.	CASSSPLSGANVLTF	TGTGCCAGCAGCTCCCCTCTGTCTGGGGCCAACGTCCTGACTTTC
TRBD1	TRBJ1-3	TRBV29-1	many	CSVRTGVSGNTIYF	TGCAGCGTTCGGACAGGGGTCTCTGGAAACACCATATATTTT
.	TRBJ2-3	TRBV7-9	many	CASSLALAGGYTDTQYF	TGTGCCAGCAGCTTAGCGTTGGCCGGGGGATACACAGATACGCAGTATTTT
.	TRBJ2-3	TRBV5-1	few	CASSLVTQRADTQYF	TGCGCCAGCAGCTTGGTGACACAGAGAGCAGATACGCAGTATTTT
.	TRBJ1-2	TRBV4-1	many	CASRPTTVERGYGYTF	TGCGCCAGCAGGCCGACAACTGTTGAGAGAGGCTATGGCTACACCTTC
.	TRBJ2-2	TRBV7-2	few	CASSLVGQKVNTGELFF	TGTGCCAGCAGCTTAGTTGGTCAGAAAGTGAACACCGGGGAGCTGTTTTTT
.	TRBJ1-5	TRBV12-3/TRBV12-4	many	CASSPGGRGNQPQHF	TGTGCCAGCAGTCCCGGGGGCCGGGGCAATCAGCCCCAGCATTTT
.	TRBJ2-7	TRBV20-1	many	CSASGTITYEQYF	TGCAGTGCCTCCGGGACCATCACCTACGAGCAGTACTTC
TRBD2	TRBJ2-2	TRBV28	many	CASSLFFAAGDTGELFF	TGTGCCAGCAGTTTATTCTTCGCAGCGGGAGACACCGGGGAGCTGTTTTTT
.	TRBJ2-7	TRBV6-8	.	CASRPPQYF	TGTGCCAGCAGACCGCCCCAGTACTTC
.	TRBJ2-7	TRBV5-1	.	CASSRGTLSYEQYF	TGCGCCAGCAGCCGGGGGACTTTATCCTACGAGCAGTACTTC
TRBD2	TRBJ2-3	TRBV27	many	CASTLKMTSGGTDTQYF	TGTGCCAGCACTTTAAAGATGACTAGCGGGGGCACAGATACGCAGTATTTT
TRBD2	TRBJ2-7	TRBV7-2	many	CASSLSSGPVYEQYF	TGTGCCAGCAGCTTAAGTAGCGGGCCCGTTTACGAGCAGTACTTC
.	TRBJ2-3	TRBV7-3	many	CASGPLSSTDTQYF	TGTGCCAGCGGACCCCTCTCTAGCACAGATACGCAGTATTTT
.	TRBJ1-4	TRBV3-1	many	CASSQETATNEKLFF	TGTGCCAGCAGCCAAGAGACCGCAACTAATGAAAAACTGTTTTTT
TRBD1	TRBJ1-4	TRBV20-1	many	CSARTGANEKLFF	TGCAGTGCTCGGACAGGGGCAAATGAAAAACTGTTTTTT
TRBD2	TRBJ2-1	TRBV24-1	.	CATSGLAGSSYNEQFF	TGTGCCACCAGTGGGTTAGCGGGGAGCTCCTACAATGAGCAGTTCTTC